The 4 T cell receptor beta chains reported below all come from one sample, sequenced in a study of blood T cell repertoires in COVID-19. The repertoire was sequenced with immunoSEQ multiplex PCR; TCRdb's copy has only in-frame clones and lacks some. The table lists about 39,000 clones, approximately 79% of them singletons. Sequencing input: peripheral blood. The receptors derive from a man aged 65-85 years with acute or convalescent COVID-19.

V usage is TRBV11-2 and J usage is TRBJ1-2; unclear D gene. Germline assignment: CDR1 SGHAT and CDR2 FQNNGV. Trimming removed 5 bases from V and 4 bases from J, with 17 bases in between. The CDR3 sequence is 15 residues long. The CDR3 spells CASSLSGSTLYGYTF. CDR3 in DNA: TGTGCCAGCAGCCTTTCCGGGAGCACTCTCTATGGCTACACCTTC.

Here the CDR3 reads CATSTVSENFF. The DNA of the CDR3 is TGTGCCACCTCCACGGTCTCGGAGAATTTCTTC. This sequence joins TRBV10-3 and TRBJ2-1; D is unresolved. The CDR3 has 11 amino acids. The germline V and J ends were trimmed by 10 bases and 16 bases, with 20 bases remaining between them. Germline V gene data show CDR1 as ENHRY and CDR2 as SYGVKD.

The chain joins TRBV10-2 to TRBJ1-4; possibly TRBD1 for D (5 bases). V was pared by 7 bases and J by 3 bases, with 15 bases between. This CDR3 spans 15 amino acids. Per germline, CDR1 WSHSY and CDR2 SAAADI. CDR3 nucleotide sequence: TGCGCCAGCACGACCCGACAGTCTCCTAATGAAAAACTGTTTTTT. This translates into CASTTRQSPNEKLFF.

The chain carries TRBV5-6 and TRBJ2-7, with a possible D match to TRBD1 (6 bases). The V gene lost 6 bases and the J gene lost 0 bases, with 10 bases spanning the gap. This CDR3 contains 13 residues. Germline CDR1 is SGHDT and CDR2 is YYEEEE. This chain's CDR3 is CASTDRSSYEQYF. The CDR3 DNA reads as TGTGCCAGCACCGACAGGAGCTCCTACGAGCAGTACTTC.